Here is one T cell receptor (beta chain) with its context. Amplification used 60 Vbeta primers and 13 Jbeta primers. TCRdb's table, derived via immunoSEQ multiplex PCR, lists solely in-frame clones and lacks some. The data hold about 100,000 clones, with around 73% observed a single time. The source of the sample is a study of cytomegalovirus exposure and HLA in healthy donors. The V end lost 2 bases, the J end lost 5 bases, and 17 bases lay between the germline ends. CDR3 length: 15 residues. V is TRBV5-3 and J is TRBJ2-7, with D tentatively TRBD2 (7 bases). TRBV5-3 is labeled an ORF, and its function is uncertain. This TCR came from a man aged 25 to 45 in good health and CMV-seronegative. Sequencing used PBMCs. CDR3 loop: CARSFQGRGLDEQYF. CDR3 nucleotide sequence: TGTGCCAGAAGCTTTCAGGGGAGGGGTTTGGACGAGCAGTACTTC.